Below, 2 T cell receptor beta chains from the same sample are listed, as sequenced in a study of blood T cells in healthy people across ages. Alongside a J-beta primer mix, a sample-barcoded 5' primer served in a second PCR lasting 7 to 11 cycles. TCRdb processed the 5' RACE reads anew with MiXCR; each CDR3 protein has one entry. The sample yields hundreds of thousands of distinct CDR3 sequences, 32% seen once. Sequencing input: blood. The receptors derive from an elderly woman in good health.

The chain employs TRBV4-2 and TRBJ2-5; maybe TRBD2 (5 bases). With the DNA end fitting TRBJ2-7 better, the J assignment may be wrong. Germline-derived CDR1 and CDR2 are LGHNA and YNFKEQ. The CDR3 runs to 13 residues. In DNA form, the CDR3 reads TGTGCCAGCAGCCAGGACTTCTCCTACGAGCAGTACTTC. It yields the protein CASSQDFSYEQYF.

This clonotype appeared many times. This chain connects TRBV12-3 or TRBV12-4 to TRBJ1-5; TRBD1 might be the D (5 bases). V was clipped by 7 bases and J by 1 base, with 20 bases between them. This CDR3 contains 17 residues. The CDR3 protein is CASTPREGLGSNQPQHF. As DNA, the CDR3 is TGTGCCAGCACTCCCCGGGAGGGACTCGGAAGCAATCAGCCCCAGCATTTT.